This TCR beta chain is from a study of beta chain features in type 1 diabetes. Isolated RNA was reverse transcribed in full, so expressed TCRB transcripts were sequenced. Repertoires were generated with immunoSEQ multiplex PCR, while TCRdb's copy carries only in-frame clones and drops some. The table shows under 250,000 clones, with 9.5% to 13% occurring only once. Per germline, CDR1 MDHEN and CDR2 SYDVKM. The V and J ends lost 4 bases and 6 bases respectively, with 16 bases between them. The length of the CDR3 is 14 residues. This clone was seen a handful of times. Every sorted population was more than 95% pure.

This chain connects TRBV28 to TRBJ2-7, with D perhaps TRBD1 or TRBD2 (5 bases each). This receptor was obtained from a man aged 18 to 30 in good health. The material sequenced was central memory CD4+ T cells from blood. The CDR3 protein is CASSSTGRVSEQYF. CDR3 nucleotides: TGTGCCAGCAGTTCAACGGGACGGGTCTCCGAGCAGTACTTC.